The present T cell receptor (delta chain) was sequenced within a study of γδ T cells in repeated Plasmodium falciparum infection. Overall study results and limits: In Vdelta2-negative, largely Vdelta1+, gammadelta repertoires, repeated controlled infections appeared to drive clonal selection waves.

Bulk repertoires came from Vgamma9/Vdelta2+ or Vdelta2-negative gammadelta T cells flow-sorted from PBMC. TCRdb reran clone calling via CATT on the multiplex PCR reads. The sample lists about 48,000 delta-chain clones, around 1.6% occurring once. Trimming took 5 bases from V and 2 from J, leaving 27 bases between them. Germline CDR1 TSWWSYY, CDR2 QGS. CDR3 length: 19 amino acids. The sample holds a few counts of this clone. Its antigen remains unidentified. The TCRdb protein, from a much larger clone, departs from this DNA's translation at residue 8, likely by read error; the protein shown derives from the DNA.

Sequencing used gamma-delta T cells from blood. This rearrangement joins TRDV1 to TRDJ1, with D uncertain. TCRdb lists no J gene, so it was determined here by aligning the DNA to germline. This sequence originates from a pool of human donors (malaria-infected and uninfected, not separated). CDR3 sequence (DNA): TGTGCTCTTGGGTCCCAGGGAGCGGCTACTCCCCTGTCTACCGATAAACTCATCTTT. As protein: CALGSQGAATPLSTDKLIF.